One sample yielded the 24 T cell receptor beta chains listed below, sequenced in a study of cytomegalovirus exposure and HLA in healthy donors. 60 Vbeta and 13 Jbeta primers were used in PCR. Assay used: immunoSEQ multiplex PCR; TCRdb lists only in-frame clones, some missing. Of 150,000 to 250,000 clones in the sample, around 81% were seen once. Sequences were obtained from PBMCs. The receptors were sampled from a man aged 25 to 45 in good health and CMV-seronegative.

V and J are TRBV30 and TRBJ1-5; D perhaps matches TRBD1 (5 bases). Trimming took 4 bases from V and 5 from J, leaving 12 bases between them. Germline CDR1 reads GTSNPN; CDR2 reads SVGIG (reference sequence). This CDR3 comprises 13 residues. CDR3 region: CAWNQGFYQPQHF. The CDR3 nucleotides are TGTGCCTGGAATCAGGGCTTTTATCAGCCCCAGCATTTT.

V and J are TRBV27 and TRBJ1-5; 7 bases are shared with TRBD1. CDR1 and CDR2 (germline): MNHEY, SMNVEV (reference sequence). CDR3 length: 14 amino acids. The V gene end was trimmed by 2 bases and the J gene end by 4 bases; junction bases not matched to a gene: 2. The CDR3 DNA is TGTGCCAGCAGTTTAGGGACAGTAAATCAGCCCCAGCATTTT. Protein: CASSLGTVNQPQHF.

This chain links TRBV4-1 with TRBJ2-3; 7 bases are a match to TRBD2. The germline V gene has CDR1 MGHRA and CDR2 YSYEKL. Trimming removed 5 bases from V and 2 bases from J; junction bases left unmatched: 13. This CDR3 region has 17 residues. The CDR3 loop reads CASSASSLGGITDTQYF. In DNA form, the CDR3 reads TGCGCCAGCAGCGCAAGTAGCCTGGGGGGGATCACAGATACGCAGTATTTT.

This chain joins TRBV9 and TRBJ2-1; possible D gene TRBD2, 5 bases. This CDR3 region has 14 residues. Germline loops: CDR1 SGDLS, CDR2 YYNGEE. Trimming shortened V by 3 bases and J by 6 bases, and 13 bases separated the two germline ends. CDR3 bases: TGTGCCAGCAGCGGGCGGGCTTCAGGCAATGAGCAGTTCTTC. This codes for CASSGRASGNEQFF. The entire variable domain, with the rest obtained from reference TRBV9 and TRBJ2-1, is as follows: DSGVTQTPKHLITATGQRVTLRCSPRSGDLSVYWYQQSLDQGLQFLIQYYNGEERAKGNILERFSAQQFPDLHSELNLSSLELGDSALYFCASSGRASGNEQFFGPGTRLTVL.

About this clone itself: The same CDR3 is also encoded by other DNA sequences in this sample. CDR3 DNA: TGTGCCAGTAGTATTGGACAGGGGGACTACGAGCAGTACTTC. This translates into CASSIGQGDYEQYF. The chain joins TRBV19 to TRBJ2-7; 10 positions match TRBD1. J gave up 3 bases and V 3 bases, and 2 bases lay outside the gene matches. CDR1 and CDR2 (germline): LNHDA, SQIVND (reference sequence). CDR3 size: 14 residues.

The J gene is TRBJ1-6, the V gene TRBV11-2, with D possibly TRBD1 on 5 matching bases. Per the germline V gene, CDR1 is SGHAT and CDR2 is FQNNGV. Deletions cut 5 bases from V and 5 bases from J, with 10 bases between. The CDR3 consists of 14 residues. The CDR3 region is CASSVGLNNSPLHF. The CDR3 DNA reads TGTGCCAGCAGCGTGGGACTGAATAATTCACCCCTCCACTTT.

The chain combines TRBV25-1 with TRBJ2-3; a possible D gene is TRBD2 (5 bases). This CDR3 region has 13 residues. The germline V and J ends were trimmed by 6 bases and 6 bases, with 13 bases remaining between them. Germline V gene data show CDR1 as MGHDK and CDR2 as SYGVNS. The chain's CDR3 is CASSGVLGDTQYF. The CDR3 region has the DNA TGTGCCAGCAGCGGGGTTCTTGGGGATACGCAGTATTTT.

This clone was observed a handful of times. DNA of the CDR3: TGTGCCAGTCGATTGGGACAGGTCACCGGGGAGCTGTTTTTT. As protein: CASRLGQVTGELFF. The chain is built from TRBV19 and TRBJ2-2; 8 bases are shared with TRBD1. Germline lookup yields CDR1 LNHDA and CDR2 SQIVND (reference sequence). The CDR3 has 14 amino acids. The ends lost 8 bases at V and 4 bases at J; junction bases unmatched: 6.

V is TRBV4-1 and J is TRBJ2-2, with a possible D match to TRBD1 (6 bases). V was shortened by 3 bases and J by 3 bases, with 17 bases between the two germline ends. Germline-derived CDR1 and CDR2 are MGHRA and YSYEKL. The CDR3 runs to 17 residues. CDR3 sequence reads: CASSHRGSLIDTGELFF. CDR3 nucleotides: TGCGCCAGCAGCCACAGGGGTTCTCTTATTGACACCGGGGAGCTGTTTTTT.

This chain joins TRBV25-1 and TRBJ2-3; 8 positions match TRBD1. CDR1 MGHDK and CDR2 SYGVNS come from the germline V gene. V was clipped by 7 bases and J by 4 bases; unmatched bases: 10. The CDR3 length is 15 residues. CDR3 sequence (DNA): TGTGCCAGCACATGGGTCCAGGGGGCCGCAGATACGCAGTATTTT. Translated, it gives CASTWVQGAADTQYF.

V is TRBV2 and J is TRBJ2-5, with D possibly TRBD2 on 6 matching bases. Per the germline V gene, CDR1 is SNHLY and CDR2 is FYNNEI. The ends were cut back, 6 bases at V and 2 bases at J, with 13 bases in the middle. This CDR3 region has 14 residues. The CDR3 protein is CASRSRSGQETQYF. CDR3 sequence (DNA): TGTGCCAGCAGGTCTCGAAGCGGGCAAGAGACCCAGTACTTC.

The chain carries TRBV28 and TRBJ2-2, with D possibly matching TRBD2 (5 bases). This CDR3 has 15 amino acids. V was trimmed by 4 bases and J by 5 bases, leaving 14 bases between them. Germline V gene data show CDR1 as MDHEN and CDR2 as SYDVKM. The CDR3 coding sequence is TGTGCCAGCAGTTCCCAACGGACTGGGACCGGGGAGCTGTTTTTT. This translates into CASSSQRTGTGELFF. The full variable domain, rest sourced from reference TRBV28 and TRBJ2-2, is DVKVTQSSRYLVKRTGEKVFLECVQDMDHENMFWYRQDPGLGLRLIYFSYDVKMKEKGDIPEGYSVSREKKERFSLILESASTNQTSMYLCASSSQRTGTGELFFGEGSRLTVL.

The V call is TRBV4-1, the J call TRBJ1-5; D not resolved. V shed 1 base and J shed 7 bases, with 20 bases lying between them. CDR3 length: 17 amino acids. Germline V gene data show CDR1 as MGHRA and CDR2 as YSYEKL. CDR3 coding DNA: TGCGCCAGCAGCCAAGGTAGGTTAGGCCTTACAGAGCAGCCCCAGCATTTT. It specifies CASSQGRLGLTEQPQHF.

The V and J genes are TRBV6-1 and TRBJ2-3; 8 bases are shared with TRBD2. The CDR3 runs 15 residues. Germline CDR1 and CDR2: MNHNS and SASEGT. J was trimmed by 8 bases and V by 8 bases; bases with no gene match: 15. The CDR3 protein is CASSGLAALRGTQYF. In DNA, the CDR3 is TGTGCCAGCTCTGGACTAGCAGCACTTAGGGGTACGCAGTATTTT.

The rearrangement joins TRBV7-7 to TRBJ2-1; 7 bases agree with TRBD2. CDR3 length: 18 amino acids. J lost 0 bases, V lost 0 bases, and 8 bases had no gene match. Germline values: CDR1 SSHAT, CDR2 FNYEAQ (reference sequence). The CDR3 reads CASSLAVAGRSSYNEQFF. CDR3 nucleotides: TGTGCCAGCAGCTTAGCGGTGGCCGGGAGGAGCTCCTACAATGAGCAGTTCTTC.

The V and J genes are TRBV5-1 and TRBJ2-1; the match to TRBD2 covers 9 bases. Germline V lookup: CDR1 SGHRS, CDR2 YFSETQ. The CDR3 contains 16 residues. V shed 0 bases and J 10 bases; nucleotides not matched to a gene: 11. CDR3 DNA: TGCGCCAGCAGCTTGGAGGGCGGGAGGGGCCTGGGGGAGCAGTTCTTC. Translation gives CASSLEGGRGLGEQFF.

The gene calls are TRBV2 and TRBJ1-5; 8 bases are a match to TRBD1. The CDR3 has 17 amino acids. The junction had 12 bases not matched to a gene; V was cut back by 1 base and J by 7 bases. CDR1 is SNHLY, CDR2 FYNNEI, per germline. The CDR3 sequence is CASSEVPGRGPGQPQHF. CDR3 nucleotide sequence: TGTGCCAGCAGTGAAGTTCCGGGCAGGGGGCCTGGGCAGCCCCAGCATTTT.

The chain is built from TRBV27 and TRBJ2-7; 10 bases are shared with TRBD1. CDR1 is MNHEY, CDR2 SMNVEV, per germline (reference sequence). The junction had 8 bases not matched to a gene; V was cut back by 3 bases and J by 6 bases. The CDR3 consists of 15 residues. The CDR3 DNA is TGTGCCAGCAGTTTTCCGGGGACAGGGGTGACCGAGCAGTACTTC. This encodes CASSFPGTGVTEQYF.

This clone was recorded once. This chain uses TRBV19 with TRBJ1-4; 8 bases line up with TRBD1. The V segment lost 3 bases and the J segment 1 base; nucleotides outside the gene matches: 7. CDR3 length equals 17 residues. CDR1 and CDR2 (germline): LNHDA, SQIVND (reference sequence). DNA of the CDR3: TGTGCCAGTAGTATCGCGGTGGACAGGGAAACTAATGAAAAACTGTTTTTT. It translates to CASSIAVDRETNEKLFF.

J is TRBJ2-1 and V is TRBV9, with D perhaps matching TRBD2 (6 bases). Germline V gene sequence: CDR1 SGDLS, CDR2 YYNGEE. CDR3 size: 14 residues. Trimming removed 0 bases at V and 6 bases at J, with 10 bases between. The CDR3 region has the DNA TGTGCCAGCAGCGTAGGACCCGGGGGCAATGAGCAGTTCTTC. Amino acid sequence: CASSVGPGGNEQFF.

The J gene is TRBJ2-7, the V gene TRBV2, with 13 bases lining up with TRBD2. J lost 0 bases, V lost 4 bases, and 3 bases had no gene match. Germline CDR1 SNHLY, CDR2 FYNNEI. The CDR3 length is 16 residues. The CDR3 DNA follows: TGTGCCAGCAGTGCGGGACTAGCGGGGTACTCCTACGAGCAGTACTTC. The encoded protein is CASSAGLAGYSYEQYF. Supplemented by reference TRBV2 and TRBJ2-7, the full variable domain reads EPEVTQTPSHQVTQMGQEVILRCVPISNHLYFYWYRQILGQKVEFLVSFYNNEISEKSEIFDDQFSVERPDGSNFTLKIRSTKLEDSAMYFCASSAGLAGYSYEQYFGPGTRLTVT.

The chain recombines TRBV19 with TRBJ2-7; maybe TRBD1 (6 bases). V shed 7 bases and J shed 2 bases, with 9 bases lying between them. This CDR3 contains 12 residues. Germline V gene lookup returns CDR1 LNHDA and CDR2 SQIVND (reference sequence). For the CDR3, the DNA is TGTGCCAGTACAGGGACAACCTACGAGCAGTACTTC. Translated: CASTGTTYEQYF.

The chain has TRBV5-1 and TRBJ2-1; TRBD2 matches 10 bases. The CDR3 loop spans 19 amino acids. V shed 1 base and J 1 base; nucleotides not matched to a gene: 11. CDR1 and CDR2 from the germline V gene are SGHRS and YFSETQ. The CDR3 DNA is TGCGCCAGCAGCTTGAGGCCAGGGCTAGCGGGAGTGTCCTACAATGAGCAGTTCTTC. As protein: CASSLRPGLAGVSYNEQFF.

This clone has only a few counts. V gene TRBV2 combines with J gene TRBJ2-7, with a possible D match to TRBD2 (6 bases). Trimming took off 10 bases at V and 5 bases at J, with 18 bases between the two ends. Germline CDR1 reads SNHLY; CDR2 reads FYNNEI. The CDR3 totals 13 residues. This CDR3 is CATAREVYNEQYF. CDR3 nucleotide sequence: TGTGCCACTGCGAGGGAGGTATACAACGAGCAGTACTTC.